This T cell receptor beta chain stems from a study of beta chain features in type 1 diabetes. About the research overall: On cell yields, gender and age, patients and healthy donors were similar. The number of sorted cells examined across all samples was fewer than 110,000,000.

On this clone: Its antigen is currently unknown.

V lost 0 bases to trimming and J lost 4 bases; unmatched junction nucleotides: 5. The CDR3 spans 15 residues. Isolated RNA was reverse transcribed in full, so expressed TCRB transcripts were sequenced. Roughly 3.5 million reads per sample were averaged for naive, central memory and regulatory samples. Data came from immunoSEQ multiplex PCR; TCRdb stores just in-frame clones and leaves some out. The sample holds 250,000 to 300,000 clones, around 24% seen once. Study-level points and caveats: In every one of the four CD4+ subsets, TCRB CDR3s were moderately but significantly shorter in Type 1 diabetes patients.

This chain links TRBV23-1 with TRBJ2-5, with TRBD2 matching over 7 bases. TRBV23-1 is noted as an ORF with a role that remains uncertain. This sequence was found in a woman aged 25 to 45 with type 1 diabetes. Sequenced: naive CD4+ T cells from blood. CDR3 DNA sequence: TGCGCCAGCAGTCAATCGGGGATAGCGGGAGAGACCCAGTACTTC. Protein product: CASSQSGIAGETQYF.